A selection of T cell receptor beta chains follows, all from one sample in a study of blood T cell repertoires in COVID-19. The repertoire was sequenced with immunoSEQ multiplex PCR; TCRdb's copy has only in-frame clones and lacks some. The sample comprises about 350,000 clones, around 87% of which are singletons, and nearly 6.5% rests with the top ten. The sample consisted of peripheral blood. These receptors were obtained from a woman aged 45-65 years with COVID-19, enrolled during active disease. CDR3s include the opening cysteine and the closing phenylalanine or tryptophan. Each record gives: V gene, J gene, D gene, clone size, CDR3 length, CDR3 DNA, CDR3 protein. D genes are given only for firm matches. For some rows the clone size is stated as once, few or many, or as a class when expanded; others skip it.

>TRBV5-1|TRBJ2-7|NA|once|14
TGCGCCAGCAGCTTGGCACGCCACATCCCTCCTCAGTACTTC
CASSLARHIPPQYF
>TRBV3-1/TRBV3-2|TRBJ2-7|TRBD2|NA|18
TGTGCCAGCAGCCAAGCCCCCCGGCTAGCGGGAAGAACCTACGAGCAGTACTTC
CASSQAPRLAGRTYEQYF
>TRBV6-6|TRBJ2-4|TRBD2|NA|16
TGTGCCAGCAGTCGAAAATCGGGGGGATCGATAAACATTCAGTACTTC
CASSRKSGGSINIQYF
>TRBV7-9|TRBJ2-1|TRBD2|NA|13
TGTGCCAGCAGCTCCCTAGCGGGAGGTGAGCAGTTCTTC
CASSSLAGGEQFF
>TRBV18|TRBJ2-7|TRBD2|NA|15
TGTGCCAGCTCACCTCTGGCGCGGGGGGCATTCGAGCAGTACTTC
CASSPLARGAFEQYF
>TRBV29-1|TRBJ1-1|NA|NA|15
TGCAGCGTCCGAAGAGACAGTTCTATGAACACTGAAGCTTTCTTT
CSVRRDSSMNTEAFF
>TRBV6-5|TRBJ1-2|NA|once|13
TGTGCCAGCAGTCGCGACGGGAACTATGGCTACACCTTC
CASSRDGNYGYTF
>TRBV5-1|TRBJ1-5|TRBD1|NA|16
TGCGCCAGCAGCGTCGGGACAGGGGATAGCAATCAGCCCCAGCATTTT
CASSVGTGDSNQPQHF
>TRBV6-5|TRBJ1-5|NA|NA|16
TGTGCCAGCAGTTATACAATGGGCCAGAGCAATCAGCCCCAGCATTTT
CASSYTMGQSNQPQHF
>TRBV7-8|TRBJ2-3|NA|NA|14
TGTGCCAGCAGCCAAACAGAAACCACAGATACGCAGTATTTT
CASSQTETTDTQYF
>TRBV4-1|TRBJ2-4|NA|NA|16
TGCGCCAGCAGCCAAAACGTAGTAGCGGACAAAAACATTCAGTACTTC
CASSQNVVADKNIQYF
>TRBV2|TRBJ1-1|NA|NA|17
TGTGCCAGCACTACACCTTACCGGGTAAGGATGAACACTGAAGCTTTCTTT
CASTTPYRVRMNTEAFF
>TRBV27|TRBJ2-7|TRBD1|once|16
TGTGCCAGCAGTCCTAAGACAGGGACCTTCTCCTACGAGCAGTACTTC
CASSPKTGTFSYEQYF
>TRBV21-1|TRBJ2-7|NA|NA|15
TGTGCCAGCAGCAGTCCTAGAGTCGACTCCTACGAGCAGTACTTC
CASSSPRVDSYEQYF
>TRBV7-9|TRBJ2-3|TRBD1|NA|15
TGTGCCAGCAGCAAGATAGACAGGGCGGCAGATACGCAGTATTTT
CASSKIDRAADTQYF
>TRBV7-9|TRBJ1-4|NA|NA|15
TGTGCCAGCAGCTTAGGAGTTATAACTAATGAAAAACTGTTTTTT
CASSLGVITNEKLFF
>TRBV7-8|TRBJ2-5|TRBD2|NA|15
TGTGCCAGCAGCTTAAACGGGAGGGTTCAAGAGACCCAGTACTTC
CASSLNGRVQETQYF
>TRBV27|TRBJ2-7|TRBD2|NA|14
TGTGCCAGCAGTTACACTAGCGCCTCCTACGAGCAGTACTTC
CASSYTSASYEQYF
>TRBV7-9|TRBJ2-1|TRBD1|NA|15
TGTGCCAGCAGCTTGTCAGGCAGGGGGCTGGGTGAGCAGTTCTTC
CASSLSGRGLGEQFF
>TRBV7-9|TRBJ2-3|NA|few|15
TGTGCCAGCAGCCCGAACGGGGACTTATACCTTACGCAGTATTTT
CASSPNGDLYLTQYF
>TRBV20-1|TRBJ1-1|NA|NA|14
TGCAGTGCTAGTTTCGGACGGGAAAACACTGAAGCTTTCTTT
CSASFGRENTEAFF
>TRBV12-3/TRBV12-4|TRBJ1-2|NA|NA|13
TGTGCCAGCAGTCGTGACAGTTACTATGGCTACACCTTC
CASSRDSYYGYTF
>TRBV18|TRBJ1-1|NA|NA|14
TGTGCCAGCTCCCGCGCCGGGTTAAACACTGAAGCTTTCTTT
CASSRAGLNTEAFF
>TRBV5-1|TRBJ1-2|NA|NA|13
TGCGCCAGCAGACCTTTGAGCAACTATGGCTACACCTTC
CASRPLSNYGYTF
>TRBV7-9|TRBJ1-2|TRBD1|NA|18
TGTGCCAGCAGCTTAGGGACCGGGGGACAGCAAGTTAACTATGGCTACACCTTC
CASSLGTGGQQVNYGYTF
>TRBV6-5|TRBJ1-5|TRBD1|NA|15
TGTGCCAGCAGTATTGGGACAGCCAACAATCAGCCCCAGCATTTT
CASSIGTANNQPQHF
>TRBV7-2|TRBJ1-2|NA|few|16
TGTGCCAGCAGCTTAGCGGCCCCAGGGGAATTTGGTGGCTACACCTTC
CASSLAAPGEFGGYTF
>TRBV19|TRBJ2-1|NA|NA|14
TGTGCCACTAAAAGGGGCTCCCGATACAATGAGCAGTTCTTC
CATKRGSRYNEQFF
>TRBV3-1/TRBV3-2|TRBJ1-2|NA|NA|14
TGTGCCAGCAGTGGGGGACCGACTAGCTATGGCTACACCTTC
CASSGGPTSYGYTF
>TRBV2|TRBJ2-1|TRBD2|NA|14
TGTGCCAGCAGTGACAAGCGGGAGAGGGGTGAGCAGTTCTTC
CASSDKRERGEQFF
>TRBV30|TRBJ1-1|TRBD1|NA|14
TGTGCCTGGAGTGCCCGACAGGGGAATACTGAAGCTTTCTTT
CAWSARQGNTEAFF
>TRBV12-1|TRBJ1-1|NA|NA|18
TGTGCCAGCAGCTTTGTAAGCGATGGACAGGGGGCGAACACTGAAGCTTTCTTT
CASSFVSDGQGANTEAFF
>TRBV9|TRBJ2-1|TRBD1|NA|15
TGTGCCAGCAGCGTCCGGGACAGCTCCTACAATGAGCAGTTCTTC
CASSVRDSSYNEQFF
>TRBV20-1|TRBJ1-2|NA|once|13
TGCAGTGCTAGTGAGACAGGAAACTATGGCTACACCTTC
CSASETGNYGYTF
>TRBV30|TRBJ1-1|NA|NA|15
TGTGCCTGGAGTACATCTCTAGGCCCGAACACTGAAGCTTTCTTT
CAWSTSLGPNTEAFF
>TRBV29-1|TRBJ2-3|TRBD1|few|16
TGCAGCGTTATGAAAGGGACAGCGAAGGGCACAGATACGCAGTATTTT
CSVMKGTAKGTDTQYF
>TRBV3-1/TRBV3-2|TRBJ2-1|TRBD2|NA|18
TGTGCCAGCAGCCAAGAGAGGCTAGCGGGAAGTACAATATATGAGCAGTTCTTC
CASSQERLAGSTIYEQFF
>TRBV3-1/TRBV3-2|TRBJ2-5|TRBD2|NA|17
TGTGCCAGCAGCCCTTGGACTAGCGGGAGGTTAAAGGAGACCCAGTACTTC
CASSPWTSGRLKETQYF
>TRBV15|TRBJ2-7|TRBD1|NA|15
TGTGCCACCAGCAGATTGGGACAGGGGATCTACGAGCAGTACTTC
CATSRLGQGIYEQYF
>TRBV30|TRBJ1-1|NA|NA|15
TGTGCCTGGAGTCAAACCCTCGGGGGGAACACTGAAGCTTTCTTT
CAWSQTLGGNTEAFF
>TRBV27|TRBJ2-1|TRBD2|NA|19
TGTGCCAGCAAACCCTACCTACCCGGGACTAGCGGGGTGTACAATGAGCAGTTCTTC
CASKPYLPGTSGVYNEQFF
>TRBV19|TRBJ2-3|TRBD2|NA|16
TGTGCCAGTAGTGCAGTCCCCGGGAGGAGCACAGATACGCAGTATTTT
CASSAVPGRSTDTQYF
>TRBV12-5|TRBJ2-7|TRBD1|NA|16
TGTGCTAGTGGACCTTTAGGGGAGACAGGGTCCTACGAGCAGTACTTC
CASGPLGETGSYEQYF
>TRBV19|TRBJ1-2|TRBD1|once|13
TGTGCCAGTAGTATTGCAGGGGGCGATGGCTACACCTTC
CASSIAGGDGYTF
>TRBV3-1/TRBV3-2|TRBJ2-3|NA|NA|13
TGTGCCAGCAGCCAAGTAGGCACAGATACGCAGTATTTT
CASSQVGTDTQYF
>TRBV25-1|TRBJ2-1|TRBD2|NA|14
TGTGCCAGCGAGACTAGCGGAGGCAAAAATGAGCAGTTCTTC
CASETSGGKNEQFF
>TRBV6-2/TRBV6-3|TRBJ1-5|NA|NA|14
TGTGCCAGCAGCTGGAGGGGGGGTAATCAGCCCCAGCATTTT
CASSWRGGNQPQHF
>TRBV19|TRBJ1-2|TRBD1|NA|14
TGTGCCAGTAAACCGGGACAGGGGATTCATGGCTACACCTTC
CASKPGQGIHGYTF
>TRBV27|TRBJ1-6|NA|NA|14
TGTGCCAGCAGTTTAGGGCAGGTTAATTCACCCCTCCACTTT
CASSLGQVNSPLHF
>TRBV3-1/TRBV3-2|TRBJ2-1|NA|NA|12
TGTGCCAGCAGCCAAGCCCTCAGGGAGCAGTTCTTC
CASSQALREQFF
>TRBV21-1|TRBJ2-7|NA|NA|15
TGTGCCAGCAGCAGTTCCGGGACAGAACCGTACGAGCAGTACTTC
CASSSSGTEPYEQYF
>TRBV15|TRBJ2-7|TRBD2|NA|16
TGTGCCACCAGCAGAGGGACTAGCGGGAACGCCTACGAGCAGTACTTC
CATSRGTSGNAYEQYF
>TRBV6-2/TRBV6-3|TRBJ1-2|TRBD1|NA|15
TGTGCCAGCAGCCCCGACAGGGCGGGTAACTATGGCTACACCTTC
CASSPDRAGNYGYTF
>TRBV10-3|TRBJ2-7|TRBD2|once|19
TGTGCCATCAGTGAGTTGGGAGTTATAGCGGGAGGGCCGGCGTACGAGCAGTACTTC
CAISELGVIAGGPAYEQYF
>TRBV19|TRBJ2-3|TRBD2|once|18
TGTGCCAGTAGCTACCGGGGAAGCGGGAGGTTTAGCACAGATACGCAGTATTTT
CASSYRGSGRFSTDTQYF